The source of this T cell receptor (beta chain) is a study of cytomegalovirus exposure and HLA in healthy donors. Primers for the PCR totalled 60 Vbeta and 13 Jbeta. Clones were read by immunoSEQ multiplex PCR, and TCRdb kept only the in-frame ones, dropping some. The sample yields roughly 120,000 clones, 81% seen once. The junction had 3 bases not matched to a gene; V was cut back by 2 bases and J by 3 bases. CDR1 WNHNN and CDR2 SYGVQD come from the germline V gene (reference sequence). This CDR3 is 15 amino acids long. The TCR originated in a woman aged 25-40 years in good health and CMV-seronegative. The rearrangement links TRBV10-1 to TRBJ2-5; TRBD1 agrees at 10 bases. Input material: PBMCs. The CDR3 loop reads CASSETGQGKETQYF. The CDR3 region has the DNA TGCGCCAGCAGTGAGACGGGACAGGGGAAAGAGACCCAGTACTTC.